These 11 T cell receptor beta chains were all obtained from the same sample, sequenced in a study of T cells in Graves' hyperthyroidism and ophthalmopathy. Amplification yielded TCR beta CDR3 regions, with RNA transcripts as the source. First-round RT-PCR of the TCR CDR3 relied on the HTBI primer set. TCRdb reprocessed the multiplex PCR reads via MiXCR and lists one record per CDR3 protein. The sample yields around 340,000 distinct CDR3 sequences, 15% to 20% seen once. Sequencing was carried out using blood. All receptors derive from a man aged 25 to 40 with Graves' hyperthyroidism.

This clonotype has at least ten counts. The gene calls are TRBV27 and TRBJ2-7; 10 bases line up with TRBD1. The ends lost 5 bases at V and 9 bases at J; junction bases unmatched: 7. The CDR3 is made up of 13 amino acids. Germline CDR1 is MNHEY and CDR2 is SMNVEV (reference sequence). CDR3 loop: CASSPGQGTGQYF. The CDR3 region has the DNA TGTGCCAGCAGTCCGGGACAGGGGACGGGGCAGTACTTC.

The genes are TRBV5-1 and TRBJ2-1; 12 nucleotides line up with TRBD2. Trimming took 1 base from V and 12 from J; bases not matched to a gene: 11. The CDR3 loop spans 16 amino acids. Germline CDR1 SGHRS, CDR2 YFSETQ. The CDR3 region is CASSLMLTSGSSGQFF. DNA of the CDR3: TGCGCCAGCAGCTTGATGTTGACTAGCGGGAGCAGTGGGCAGTTCTTC.

This clonotype was recorded many times. The rearrangement links TRBV6-1 to TRBJ2-7; a possible D gene is TRBD1 (6 bases). V lost 1 base and J lost 0, with 10 bases in between. CDR3 length equals 15 residues. Germline loops: CDR1 MNHNS, CDR2 SASEGT. CDR3 sequence (DNA): TGTGCCAGCAGTGAAGAGACAGGCAACTCCTACGAGCAGTACTTC. This translates into CASSEETGNSYEQYF.

This clonotype showed up many times. V and J are TRBV12-3 or TRBV12-4 and TRBJ2-3; D not resolved. The CDR3 spans 14 residues. Trimming removed 6 bases from V and 2 bases from J, with 12 bases in between. CDR3 in amino acids: CASSPLFSTDTQYF. The DNA for the CDR3 is TGTGCCAGCAGCCCCCTTTTCTCCACAGATACGCAGTATTTT.

V usage is TRBV10-3 and J usage is TRBJ1-1, with D maybe TRBD1 (5 bases). The CDR3 covers 13 residues. Trimming left V 8 bases short and J 1 base short, with 11 bases between. Germline V gene data show CDR1 as ENHRY and CDR2 as SYGVKD. CDR3 DNA: TGTGCCATCGGGGAGGGACGGAACACTGAAGCTTTCTTT. It yields the protein CAIGEGRNTEAFF.

This clonotype showed up many times. The CDR3 here is CASSPTGLMNTEAFF. Here the CDR3 DNA reads TGTGCCAGCAGTCCGACAGGGCTCATGAACACTGAAGCTTTCTTT. The chain is built from TRBV28 and TRBJ1-1, with TRBD1 matching 7 bases. V lost 5 bases and J lost 0; bases outside the gene matches: 6. This CDR3 region has 15 residues. The germline V gene encodes CDR1 MDHEN and CDR2 SYDVKM.

This clonotype was seen a handful of times. The rearrangement links TRBV20-1 to TRBJ2-5, with 7 bases aligning to TRBD2. Germline CDR1 is DFQATT and CDR2 is SNEGSKA (reference sequence). Germline trimming cut 1 base from V and 5 bases from J; bases unmatched to any gene: 7. The CDR3 covers 14 residues. The DNA of the CDR3 is TGCAGTGCTAGAGTTCTAGCGGTGGGGGAGACCCAGTACTTC. It translates to CSARVLAVGETQYF.

At least ten counts were recorded for this clonotype. The chain employs TRBV7-9 and TRBJ2-7; possibly TRBD1 for D (5 bases). The V end lost 2 bases, the J end lost 6 bases, and 11 bases lay between the germline ends. Germline CDR1 reads SEHNR; CDR2 reads FQNEAQ (reference sequence). This CDR3 contains 13 residues. The CDR3 DNA reads TGTGCCAGCAGCTTACAGGGTCCTCGCGAGCAGTACTTC. Translating gives CASSLQGPREQYF.

This clonotype was picked up a small number of times. This chain uses TRBV5-1 with TRBJ1-5, with TRBD1 matching over 10 bases. V gave up 0 bases and J gave up 9 bases; unmatched junction bases: 6. CDR1 is SGHRS and CDR2 is YFSETQ in the germline V gene. The length of the CDR3 is 15 residues. CDR3 in DNA: TGCGCCAGCAGCTTGGCGACAGGGGGCGGTGGGCCCCAGCATTTT. Protein product: CASSLATGGGGPQHF.

V is TRBV30 and J is TRBJ1-4; 8 positions match TRBD1. V dropped 0 bases and J dropped 7; count of bases not matched to a gene: 7. There are 15 residues in the CDR3. Germline CDR1 reads GTSNPN; CDR2 reads SVGIG (reference sequence). Written as DNA, the CDR3 is TGTGCCTGGAGTGTCAGATACAGGGGGTCTGAAAAACTGTTTTTT. It is translated as CAWSVRYRGSEKLFF.

The CDR3: CASSLAWTDTDTQYF. The CDR3 bases are TGCGCCAGCAGCTTGGCGTGGACAGACACAGATACGCAGTATTTT. The rearrangement links TRBV5-1 to TRBJ2-3, with TRBD1 as a possible D gene (6 bases). CDR1 is SGHRS and CDR2 is YFSETQ in the germline V gene. Trimming cost V 0 bases and J 2 bases, with 10 bases left between them. The length of the CDR3 is 15 residues.